A single sample is the source of the 25 T cell receptor beta chains below, sequenced in a study of cytomegalovirus exposure and HLA in healthy donors. Repertoires were generated with immunoSEQ multiplex PCR, while TCRdb's copy carries only in-frame clones and drops some. The profile covers 150,000 to 200,000 clones, with approximately 86% appearing a single time and about 2.3% taken by the ten largest. The sequenced sample was PBMCs. These receptors all stem from a woman between 18 and 29 years old in good health and CMV-seronegative.

J is TRBJ1-6 and V is TRBV9, with D perhaps matching TRBD1 (6 bases). Germline CDR1 is SGDLS and CDR2 is YYNGEE. Trimming left V 4 bases short and J 7 bases short, with 12 bases between. This CDR3 spans 14 amino acids. The CDR3, as DNA: TGTGCCAGCAGCCCGGACAGTCAGAATTCACCCCTCCACTTT. It specifies CASSPDSQNSPLHF.

The chain uses TRBV6-1 and TRBJ2-5; unclear D gene. Trimming shortened V by 8 bases and J by 5 bases, and 6 bases separated the two germline ends. The germline CDR1 and CDR2 sequences are MNHNS and SASEGT. The CDR3 has 10 residues. The CDR3 spells CASSSETQYF. CDR3 coding DNA: TGTGCCAGCTCTTCTGAGACCCAGTACTTC.

The chain joins TRBV7-6 to TRBJ1-1; D unclear. V lost 0 bases and J lost 5, with 13 bases in between. CDR3 length equals 15 residues. Germline assignment: CDR1 SGHVS and CDR2 FNYEAQ. Here the CDR3 DNA reads TGTGCCAGCAGCTTAGCGGAAGGGAGGGTTACTGAAGCTTTCTTT. Translated: CASSLAEGRVTEAFF.

This chain links TRBV10-3 with TRBJ2-7; 12 bases fit TRBD2. The ends lost 6 bases at V and 3 bases at J; junction bases unmatched: 12. Germline V CDR1 and CDR2: ENHRY, SYGVKD. The CDR3 consists of 17 residues. For the CDR3, the DNA is TGTGCCATCAGGGGGAGGTGGCTAGCGGGAGGGTTCTACGAGCAGTACTTC. Its translation: CAIRGRWLAGGFYEQYF.

V and J are TRBV14 and TRBJ1-1, with D possibly being TRBD1 (6 bases). CDR1 is SGHDN and CDR2 is FVKESK in the germline V gene. CDR3 length: 13 residues. The V end was cut by 2 bases, the J end by 11 bases, with 15 bases between. CDR3 sequence reads: CASSQSRGAGAFF. The CDR3 DNA follows: TGTGCCAGCAGCCAATCACGGGGGGCAGGCGCTTTCTTT.

This CDR3 reads CASAVSPQETQYF. The CDR3, as DNA: TGTGCCAGCGCGGTGAGCCCCCAAGAGACCCAGTACTTC. The chain has TRBV6-6 and TRBJ2-5; D call uncertain. Looked up from germline, CDR1 is MNHNY and CDR2 is SVGAGI (reference sequence). The CDR3 contains 13 residues. The V end lost 8 bases, the J end lost 1 base, and 11 bases lay between the germline ends.

This clone was seen more than once but under ten times. The gene calls are TRBV10-3 and TRBJ2-7; possibly TRBD1 or TRBD2 for D (5 bases each). The CDR3 length is 13 residues. CDR1 and CDR2 from the germline V gene are ENHRY and SYGVKD. Trimming took off 10 bases at V and 5 bases at J, with 18 bases between the two ends. The CDR3 coding sequence is TGTGCCACCAGAGGGGCAGGGCCGGACGAGCAGTACTTC. This translates into CATRGAGPDEQYF.

This clone was seen more than once but under ten times. The V call is TRBV2, the J call TRBJ1-2, with TRBD1 matching 10 bases. The CDR3 has 15 residues. Germline CDR1 and CDR2: SNHLY and FYNNEI. Germline trimming cut 6 bases from V and 2 bases from J; bases unmatched to any gene: 6. CDR3 coding DNA: TGTGCCAGCAGCCCTACGGGACAGGGGAACTATGGCTACACCTTC. It encodes CASSPTGQGNYGYTF.

The chain carries TRBV27 and TRBJ1-5; the match to TRBD1 covers 8 bases. J was trimmed by 5 bases and V by 5 bases; bases with no gene match: 11. The CDR3 is made up of 16 amino acids. The germline V gene encodes CDR1 MNHEY and CDR2 SMNVEV (reference sequence). The CDR3 DNA is TGTGCCAGCAGTCGGGCTCCCACAGGGGGATATCAGCCCCAGCATTTT. Its protein product is CASSRAPTGGYQPQHF.

This clone showed up just a few times. This chain connects TRBV18 to TRBJ1-3, with D hard to call. Germline-derived CDR1 and CDR2 are KGHSH and LQKENI. The V and J ends lost 3 bases and 2 bases respectively, with 5 bases between them. This CDR3 contains 13 residues. CDR3 sequence reads: CASSPSAGNTIYF. Here the CDR3 DNA reads TGTGCCAGCTCACCTTCGGCTGGAAACACCATATATTTT.

This sequence joins TRBV9 and TRBJ1-1; D is uncertain. From germline, CDR1 is SGDLS and CDR2 YYNGEE. The CDR3 is made up of 14 amino acids. V was clipped by 0 bases and J by 4 bases, with 10 bases between them. The CDR3 loop reads CASSVVPEVTEAFF. CDR3 DNA sequence: TGTGCCAGCAGCGTAGTACCAGAGGTCACTGAAGCTTTCTTT.

This chain connects TRBV7-8 to TRBJ2-3; D is possibly TRBD1 (6 bases). This CDR3 spans 16 amino acids. V dropped 0 bases and J dropped 0 bases, with 10 bases sitting between them. Germline-derived CDR1 and CDR2 are SGHVS and FQNEAQ. In DNA, the CDR3 is TGTGCCAGCAGCTTAGCACCCCAGGGGAGCACAGATACGCAGTATTTT. Translating it yields CASSLAPQGSTDTQYF.

The chain joins TRBV7-9 to TRBJ2-5; a possible D gene is TRBD2 (6 bases). The ends were cut back, 1 base at V and 13 bases at J, with 10 bases in the middle. Germline CDR1 and CDR2: SEHNR and FQNEAQ (reference sequence). The CDR3 extends over 11 amino acids. The CDR3 spells CASSLDREPYF. The DNA for the CDR3 is TGTGCCAGCAGCTTAGACCGGGAGCCGTACTTC. Full variable domain (missing parts from reference TRBV7-9 and TRBJ2-5): DTGVSQNPRHKITKRGQNVTFRCDPISEHNRLYWYRQTLGQGPEFLTYFQNEAQLEKSRLLSDRFSAERPKGSFSTLEIQRTEQGDSAMYLCASSLDREPYFGPGTRLLVL.

The CDR3 nucleotides read TGTGCCAGCAGCGCGACCACAGGGGCTGGCGAGCAGTACTTC. Translated, it gives CASSATTGAGEQYF. The rearrangement uses TRBV9 and TRBJ2-7; TRBD1 matches at 7 bases. The germline CDR1 and CDR2 sequences are SGDLS and YYNGEE. CDR3 length equals 14 residues. Germline trimming cut 3 bases from V and 6 bases from J; bases unmatched to any gene: 9.

The rearrangement uses TRBV29-1 and TRBJ1-2; no firm D call. The CDR3 runs to 13 residues. Looked up from germline, CDR1 is SQVTM and CDR2 is ANQGSEA. The V and J ends lost 8 bases and 6 bases respectively, with 19 bases between them. CDR3 residues: CSPSVEGEDGYTF. Written as DNA, the CDR3 is TGCAGCCCTTCTGTGGAGGGCGAGGATGGCTACACCTTC.

This clone occurred a few times. The chain couples TRBV19 to TRBJ1-1; 11 nucleotides agree with TRBD1. This CDR3 spans 19 amino acids. The germline V gene has CDR1 LNHDA and CDR2 SQIVND (reference sequence). Trimming took 5 bases from V and 0 from J; bases not matched to a gene: 14. CDR3 sequence (DNA): TGTGCCAGTAGTTTATTGTCCGGGACAGGGGGTCGCCTGAACACTGAAGCTTTCTTT. It is translated as CASSLLSGTGGRLNTEAFF. Drawing the rest from reference TRBV19 and TRBJ1-1, the complete variable domain is DGGITQSPKYLFRKEGQNVTLSCEQNLNHDAMYWYRQDPGQGLRLIYYSQIVNDFQKGDIAEGYSVSREKKESFPLTVTSAQKNPTAFYLCASSLLSGTGGRLNTEAFFGQGTRLTVV.

This chain uses TRBV5-5 with TRBJ2-1, with D possibly being TRBD2 (5 bases). V lost 1 base, J lost 10 bases, and 12 bases lay in between. The CDR3 runs to 13 residues. Germline values: CDR1 SGHKS, CDR2 YYEKEE (reference sequence). CDR3: CASSLTRLVEQFF. The CDR3 DNA is TGTGCCAGCAGCTTGACTAGGCTCGTAGAGCAGTTCTTC.

This chain uses TRBV10-3 with TRBJ1-1, with D possibly matching TRBD1 (5 bases). Germline values: CDR1 ENHRY, CDR2 SYGVKD. This CDR3 region has 16 residues. The V and J ends lost 0 bases and 3 bases respectively, with 14 bases between them. Here the CDR3 reads CAISESSGRDDTEAFF. The CDR3 bases are TGTGCCATCAGTGAGTCTAGCGGCAGGGACGACACTGAAGCTTTCTTT.

The rearrangement uses TRBV7-8 and TRBJ1-6; 7 nucleotides agree with TRBD1. The CDR3 length is 17 residues. V shed 5 bases and J 7 bases; nucleotides not matched to a gene: 14. Germline CDR1 is SGHVS and CDR2 is FQNEAQ. CDR3 DNA sequence: TGTGCCAGCAGCCCCAAACCCGACAGGGTTTGGAATTCACCCCTCCACTTT. Protein: CASSPKPDRVWNSPLHF. Based on the CDR3 plus reference TRBV7-8 and TRBJ1-6, the full variable domain is GAGVSQSPRYKVAKRGQDVALRCDPISGHVSLFWYQQALGQGPEFLTYFQNEAQLDKSGLPSDRFFAERPEGSVSTLKIQRTQQEDSAVYLCASSPKPDRVWNSPLHFGNGTRLTVT.

The J gene is TRBJ2-1, the V gene TRBV6-1; TRBD2 matches 8 bases. The CDR3 covers 15 residues. Germline-derived CDR1 and CDR2 are MNHNS and SASEGT. V dropped 5 bases and J dropped 6; count of bases not matched to a gene: 9. The CDR3 protein is CASSFPGGPFNEQFF. CDR3 coding DNA: TGTGCCAGCAGTTTCCCGGGAGGGCCTTTCAATGAGCAGTTCTTC.

Concerning this clone: The sample carries other DNA sequences with the same CDR3. V gene TRBV27 combines with J gene TRBJ1-4; no clear D gene. Trimming shortened V by 5 bases and J by 0 bases, and 7 bases separated the two germline ends. CDR3 length: 14 amino acids. Germline lookup yields CDR1 MNHEY and CDR2 SMNVEV (reference sequence). DNA of the CDR3: TGTGCCAGCAGTCTGACTGCAACTAATGAAAAACTGTTTTTT. Its translation: CASSLTATNEKLFF.

The chain joins TRBV5-1 to TRBJ2-2; 10 bases line up with TRBD2. The CDR3 is 17 residues long. Germline V lookup: CDR1 SGHRS, CDR2 YFSETQ. The ends lost 4 bases at V and 2 bases at J; junction bases unmatched: 8. The CDR3 DNA follows: TGCGCCAGCAGCCCGTTAGCGGGGGGCACCAACACCGGGGAGCTGTTTTTT. It yields the protein CASSPLAGGTNTGELFF.

This chain joins TRBV28 and TRBJ2-3; D possibly corresponds to TRBD1 (5 bases). The CDR3 is made up of 16 amino acids. With 2 bases removed from V and 2 bases from J, the gap between germline ends came to 14 bases. Germline V CDR1 and CDR2: MDHEN, SYDVKM. CDR3 coding DNA: TGTGCCAGCAGTTTAGCACACAGGCCCCCCACAGATACGCAGTATTTT. Its translation: CASSLAHRPPTDTQYF.

This chain links TRBV15 with TRBJ2-1, with 11 bases that match TRBD1. This CDR3 contains 13 residues. Germline CDR1 reads LNHNV; CDR2 reads YYDKDF (reference sequence). The ends lost 3 bases at V and 10 bases at J; junction bases unmatched: 2. CDR3 loop: CATSRDRGPEQFF. Here the CDR3 DNA reads TGTGCCACCAGCAGGGACAGGGGGCCCGAGCAGTTCTTC.

V gene TRBV28 combines with J gene TRBJ2-3; D may be TRBD1 (6 bases). CDR3 length equals 16 residues. V was shortened by 5 bases and J by 0 bases, with 15 bases between the two germline ends. Germline loops: CDR1 MDHEN, CDR2 SYDVKM. CDR3 DNA sequence: TGTGCCAGCAGTCCCTTGGACAGTCAGAGCACAGATACGCAGTATTTT. As protein: CASSPLDSQSTDTQYF.